The 25 T cell receptor beta chains presented below share a single source sample, sequenced in a study of CD8 T cells in ankylosing spondylitis. Points from the study as a whole: Ankylosing spondylitis blood seemed to carry a telltale TCR beta motif made of fewer than 10 highly homologous variants.

Their antigen targets remain unknown. In TCRdb, the 5' RACE reads were re-called with MiXCR into one record per CDR3 protein. The sample holds around 390,000 distinct CDR3 sequences, approximately 20% seen once. The source material was blood, either unsorted or a sorted T cell fraction (not recorded which). The receptors stem from a male donor with ankylosing spondylitis.

The sample holds a few counts of this clonotype. The V call is TRBV7-3, the J call TRBJ2-7; TRBD1 is a possible D gene (6 bases). The CDR3 extends over 16 amino acids. The ends were cut back, 1 base at V and 6 bases at J, with 19 bases in the middle. Looked up from germline, CDR1 is SGHTA and CDR2 is FQGTGA. In nucleotides, the CDR3 is TGTGCCAGCAGCTTAAATCGGGACACCCTCCCTGGCGAGCAGTACTTC. Amino acids: CASSLNRDTLPGEQYF.

This clonotype was observed a few times. The chain combines TRBV12-3 or TRBV12-4 with TRBJ2-1; 9 bases match TRBD2. Unmatched junction bases numbered 3, after V lost 6 bases and J lost 12 bases. The length of the CDR3 is 11 residues. DNA of the CDR3: TGTGCCAGCAGCCGGGGACTAGCGCAGTTCTTC. It specifies CASSRGLAQFF.

The V and J genes are TRBV28 and TRBJ2-5; D perhaps matches TRBD2 (5 bases). Trimming removed 2 bases from V and 1 base from J, with 11 bases in between. The CDR3 loop spans 15 amino acids. Germline V gene lookup returns CDR1 MDHEN and CDR2 SYDVKM. The CDR3 loop is CASSLGNEGQETQYF. The DNA for the CDR3 is TGTGCCAGCAGTTTAGGGAACGAGGGCCAAGAGACCCAGTACTTC.

The chain joins TRBV4-2 to TRBJ2-3; D remains ambiguous. The germline V gene has CDR1 LGHNA and CDR2 YNFKEQ. Trimming removed 0 bases at V and 5 bases at J, with 12 bases between. The length of the CDR3 is 15 residues. For the CDR3, the DNA is TGTGCCAGCAGCCAAGACCCCTCTCGCGGAGATACGCAGTATTTT. This gives the protein CASSQDPSRGDTQYF.

The rearrangement links TRBV5-4 to TRBJ2-3; TRBD2 is a possible D gene (5 bases). V dropped 4 bases and J dropped 0 bases, with 12 bases sitting between them. The CDR3 totals 15 residues. CDR1 is SGHNT and CDR2 is YYREEE in the germline V gene (reference sequence). The CDR3 protein is CASSPGGSSTDTQYF. The CDR3 DNA reads TGTGCCAGCAGCCCGGGCGGGTCTAGCACAGATACGCAGTATTTT.

The DNA for the CDR3 is TGTGCCAGCAGGGGGGACTCATACCTTAACAATGAGCAGTTCTTC. It translates to CASRGDSYLNNEQFF. J is TRBJ2-1 and V is TRBV2, with D possibly being TRBD2 (6 bases). Germline CDR1 reads SNHLY; CDR2 reads FYNNEI. This CDR3 region has 15 residues. The ends were cut back, 6 bases at V and 5 bases at J, with 17 bases in the middle.

This clonotype was observed a handful of times. The chain links TRBV29-1 to TRBJ1-4; the D is unclear. CDR3 size: 12 residues. V was cut by 4 bases and J by 8 bases, with 11 bases left in between. Germline V gene data show CDR1 as SQVTM and CDR2 as ANQGSEA. The CDR3 here is CSVAEGSEKLFF. DNA for the CDR3: TGCAGCGTTGCTGAGGGTTCAGAAAAACTGTTTTTT.

This clonotype was detected a few times. The chain employs TRBV3-1 and TRBJ2-5; no firm D call. The V gene lost 3 bases and the J gene lost 2 bases, with 7 bases spanning the gap. Germline V gives CDR1 LGHDT, CDR2 YNNKEL (reference sequence). The CDR3 spans 13 residues. The CDR3 here is CASSHGPQETQYF. As DNA, the CDR3 is TGTGCCAGCAGCCACGGGCCTCAAGAGACCCAGTACTTC.

The V and J genes are TRBV5-1 and TRBJ1-1; possible D gene TRBD1, 5 bases. The ends were cut back, 0 bases at V and 10 bases at J, with 13 bases in the middle. The germline CDR1 and CDR2 sequences are SGHRS and YFSETQ. This CDR3 has 13 residues. The CDR3 reads CASSLDERDGAFF. In nucleotides, the CDR3 is TGCGCCAGCAGCTTGGACGAGAGGGACGGAGCTTTCTTT.

V is TRBV29-1 and J is TRBJ2-7; the D gene could be TRBD1 or TRBD2 (5 bases each). CDR1 is SQVTM and CDR2 is ANQGSEA in the germline V gene. The V end lost 6 bases, the J end lost 4 bases, and 13 bases lay between the germline ends. The CDR3 runs 12 residues. This chain's CDR3 is CSVSRDGYEQYF. For the CDR3, the DNA is TGCAGCGTGTCCCGGGACGGATACGAGCAGTACTTC.

The chain combines TRBV3-1 with TRBJ2-1; no definite D call. Trimming shortened V by 4 bases and J by 12 bases, and 13 bases separated the two germline ends. Per the germline V gene, CDR1 is LGHDT and CDR2 is YNNKEL (reference sequence). This CDR3 comprises 12 residues. CDR3 in DNA: TGTGCCAGCAGCCGGCCGGGCCAAAGGCAGTTCTTC. It encodes CASSRPGQRQFF.

The chain employs TRBV18 and TRBJ1-5; 9 nucleotides align to TRBD1. This CDR3 has 15 residues. CDR1 is KGHSH and CDR2 is LQKENI in the germline V gene. V lost 5 bases and J lost 5; bases outside the gene matches: 7. The CDR3 sequence: CASSSRTGVYQPQHF. The DNA of the CDR3 is TGTGCCAGCTCATCCCGGACAGGGGTTTATCAGCCCCAGCATTTT. The full variable domain, rest sourced from reference TRBV18 and TRBJ1-5, is NAGVMQNPRHLVRRRGQEARLRCSPMKGHSHVYWYRQLPEEGLKFMVYLQKENIIDESGMPKERFSAEFPKEGPSILRIQQVVRGDSAAYFCASSSRTGVYQPQHFGDGTRLSIL.

This clonotype turned up a few times. The chain links TRBV10-3 to TRBJ2-7, with D possibly matching TRBD1 (6 bases). Germline values: CDR1 ENHRY, CDR2 SYGVKD. This CDR3 comprises 17 residues. V was clipped by 6 bases and J by 0 bases, with 21 bases between them. Here the CDR3 DNA reads TGTGCCATCAGGCCCGGGACACCCCATACGGGCTCCTACGAGCAGTACTTC. It is translated as CAIRPGTPHTGSYEQYF.

The chain joins TRBV11-3 to TRBJ1-1; D perhaps matches TRBD1 (5 bases). Germline CDR1 reads SGHNT; CDR2 reads YENEEA. CDR3 size: 14 residues. The V end lost 3 bases, the J end lost 6 bases, and 14 bases lay between the germline ends. This CDR3 is CASSFGREFAEAFF. CDR3 coding DNA: TGTGCCAGCAGCTTCGGCAGGGAATTTGCTGAAGCTTTCTTT.

The chain is built from TRBV6-1 and TRBJ2-7; D gene uncertain. V was trimmed by 6 bases and J by 0 bases, leaving 15 bases between them. Germline loops: CDR1 MNHNS, CDR2 SASEGT. The CDR3 has 15 residues. CDR3 loop: CASRAAAGLSYEQYF. CDR3 sequence (DNA): TGTGCCAGCAGGGCTGCCGCAGGCCTCTCCTACGAGCAGTACTTC.

The chain employs TRBV7-3 and TRBJ1-1, with TRBD1 as a possible D gene (6 bases). The CDR3 totals 15 residues. Germline CDR1 is SGHTA and CDR2 is FQGTGA. Trimming pared 4 bases from V and 6 bases from J, leaving 18 bases between. CDR3 residues: CASSSTGSPFSEAFF. The CDR3 DNA follows: TGTGCCAGCAGCTCCACAGGGTCCCCCTTCTCTGAAGCTTTCTTT.

The chain is built from TRBV6-1 and TRBJ2-2; tentative D call: TRBD2 (6 bases). The CDR3 runs to 14 residues. Germline V lookup: CDR1 MNHNS, CDR2 SASEGT. Trimming removed 7 bases from V and 5 bases from J, with 14 bases in between. The CDR3, as DNA: TGTGCCAGCACCCGAAACCGGGGGACCGGGGAGCTGTTTTTT. Encoded protein: CASTRNRGTGELFF.

The chain links TRBV11-1 to TRBJ2-7; TRBD1 matches at 10 bases. The germline CDR1 and CDR2 sequences are SGHAT and FQDESV (reference sequence). There are 15 residues in the CDR3. V was pared by 5 bases and J by 0 bases, with 4 bases of the junction left unmatched. The CDR3 DNA is TGTGCCAGCAGCCAGGGACAGGGGATCTCCTACGAGCAGTACTTC. Protein: CASSQGQGISYEQYF.

This clonotype has a handful of counts. The V call is TRBV5-1, the J call TRBJ2-3; 8 bases align to TRBD1. The V segment lost 5 bases and the J segment 6 bases; nucleotides outside the gene matches: 8. The CDR3 is 14 residues long. The germline V gene has CDR1 SGHRS and CDR2 YFSETQ. CDR3 amino acids: CASRSGRGHDTQYF. The CDR3 coding sequence is TGCGCCAGCAGGTCGGGCAGGGGGCATGATACGCAGTATTTT.

This clonotype has at least ten counts. The V and J genes are TRBV28 and TRBJ2-1; D perhaps matches TRBD2 (6 bases). V gave up 3 bases and J gave up 7 bases, with 10 bases separating them. The CDR3 is 13 residues long. CDR1 and CDR2 from the germline V gene are MDHEN and SYDVKM. The CDR3 here is CASSFTLANEQFF. In DNA form, the CDR3 reads TGTGCCAGCAGTTTTACCCTAGCGAATGAGCAGTTCTTC.

This clonotype was counted only a few times. One junction end disagrees with the germline gene, perhaps due to a read error. The chain recombines TRBV7-7 with TRBJ2-5; 12 bases fit TRBD2. The germline CDR1 and CDR2 sequences are SSHAT and FNYEAQ (reference sequence). The CDR3 runs 15 residues. In DNA form, the CDR3 reads TGTGCTAGCAGCTTAGCGACTAGCGGGAGACAGACCCAGTACTTC. Translated: CASSLATSGRQTQYF.

This clonotype was seen only a few times. The rearrangement links TRBV2 to TRBJ1-3, with D tentatively TRBD1 (5 bases). Looked up from germline, CDR1 is SNHLY and CDR2 is FYNNEI. This CDR3 is 17 amino acids long. V dropped 3 bases and J dropped 9 bases, with 24 bases sitting between them. This CDR3 reads CASSDSKGPGTGGTIYF. Here the CDR3 DNA reads TGTGCCAGCAGTGATAGTAAAGGACCCGGGACCGGAGGCACCATATATTTT.

Only a few counts were recorded for this clonotype. The chain carries TRBV5-1 and TRBJ2-7; possible D gene TRBD1, 5 bases. The CDR3 covers 14 residues. With 5 bases removed from V and 0 bases from J, the gap between germline ends came to 12 bases. Germline V gives CDR1 SGHRS, CDR2 YFSETQ. CDR3 sequence reads: CASSSQTASYEQYF. CDR3 DNA sequence: TGCGCCAGCAGTTCACAGACAGCCTCCTACGAGCAGTACTTC. Based on the CDR3 plus reference TRBV5-1 and TRBJ2-7, the full variable domain is KAGVTQTPRYLIKTRGQQVTLSCSPISGHRSVSWYQQTPGQGLQFLFEYFSETQRNKGNFPGRFSGRQFSNSRSEMNVSTLELGDSALYLCASSSQTASYEQYFGPGTRLTVT.

J is TRBJ2-1 and V is TRBV4-3; D unresolved. V shed 2 bases and J shed 9 bases, with 14 bases lying between them. The CDR3 runs to 14 residues. Per germline, CDR1 LGHNA and CDR2 YSLEER. CDR3 nucleotides: TGCGCCAGCAGCCAAAACAACTATATCGGTGAGCAGTTCTTC. Translating it yields CASSQNNYIGEQFF.

The chain joins TRBV10-2 to TRBJ2-5; maybe TRBD1 (5 bases). The germline V and J ends were trimmed by 7 bases and 2 bases, with 11 bases remaining between them. CDR1 and CDR2 from the germline V gene are WSHSY and SAAADI. The CDR3 loop spans 13 amino acids. The chain's CDR3 is CASKNQGQETQYF. The CDR3 nucleotides are TGCGCCAGCAAAAACCAGGGACAAGAGACCCAGTACTTC.